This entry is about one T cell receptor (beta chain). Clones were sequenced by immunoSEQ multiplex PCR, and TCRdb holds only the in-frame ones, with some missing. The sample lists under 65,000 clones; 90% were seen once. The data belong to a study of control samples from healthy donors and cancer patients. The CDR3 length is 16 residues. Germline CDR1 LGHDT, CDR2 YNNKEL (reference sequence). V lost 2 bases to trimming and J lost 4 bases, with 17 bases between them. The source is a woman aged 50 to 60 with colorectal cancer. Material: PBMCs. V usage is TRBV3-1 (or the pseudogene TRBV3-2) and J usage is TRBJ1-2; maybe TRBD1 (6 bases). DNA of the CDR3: TGTGCCAGCAGCCAATCATTCACAGGGATGGGCTATGGCTACACCTTC. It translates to CASSQSFTGMGYGYTF.